This T cell receptor (beta chain) was observed in a study of cytomegalovirus exposure and HLA in healthy donors. The study, taken as a whole, reports: The study recorded over 150 TCR beta chains that were cytomegalovirus-associated. It was confirmed in vitro that a few of the CMV-associated chains were specific for CMV antigens. The classifier was said to identify cytomegalovirus status with high specificity and sensitivity.

Of note for this clone: The antigen is undetermined.

Germline V gene sequence: CDR1 LGHNA, CDR2 YSLEER. The V and J ends lost 8 bases and 1 base, in that order; junction bases with no gene match: 9. This CDR3 is 15 amino acids long. Separation from the roughly 680-subject first cohort characterized the roughly 130-subject validation cohort, to which the donors belonged. Libraries were prepared by immunoSEQ multiplex PCR; TCRdb keeps only in-frame clonotypes and omits some of them. The repertoire holds 100,000 to 150,000 clones, with 85% to 90% as singletons. The chain recombines TRBV4-3 with TRBJ2-3; TRBD1 aligns across 7 bases. Sequenced material: PBMCs. This receptor was taken from a woman between 18 and 30 years old in good health and CMV-seronegative. The CDR3 spells CASAEGGRGTDTQYF. In nucleotides, the CDR3 is TGCGCCAGCGCTGAAGGGGGCCGTGGCACAGATACGCAGTATTTT.